What follows describes a single TCR beta chain. Its antigen is unknown. The data stem from a study of response to subunit inactivated influenza vaccine. Whole-study findings and limits: Each seasonal influenza vaccination recruits few new T cells, the authors suggested.

CDR3 length: 15 amino acids. V trimming: 0 bases; J trimming: 2 bases; junction bases outside the gene matches: 3. Germline V lookup: CDR1 MNHEY, CDR2 SVGEGT. MiXCR, run by TCRdb on the RT-PCR reads, gives a single entry per CDR3 protein. The sample lists more than 700,000 distinct CDR3 sequences, about 20% occurring once. V and J are TRBV6-2 or TRBV6-3 and TRBJ2-7; TRBD1 matches at 8 bases. This receptor was taken from a man between 50 and 59 years old who received an inactivated influenza vaccine. Sample: PBMCs from blood, taken less than 6 days after vaccination. The CDR3 is CASSYSEQGAYEQYF. CDR3 sequence (DNA): TGTGCCAGCAGTTACTCCGAACAGGGGGCCTACGAGCAGTACTTC.